The subject of this entry is one T cell receptor (beta chain). Its antigen remains unknown. This sample stems from a study of neoadjuvant anti-PD-1 for oral cavity cancer. Across the study: Non-progressing patients received a fourth nivolumab dose near day 43, then surgery on days 50-56. Findings of the study overall: Only three patients per response group were TCR-analyzed; validation needed.

This CDR3 is built from 11 residues. J was trimmed by 6 bases and V by 5 bases; bases with no gene match: 0. Germline V gives CDR1 SGHTS, CDR2 YDEGEE. Stage II-IVA oral cavity squamous cell carcinoma was new and untreated by systemic or radiation therapy. Blood cells were analyzed directly, without culture or expansion. The repertoire was sequenced with immunoSEQ multiplex PCR; TCRdb's copy has only in-frame clones and lacks some. The sample yields under 20,000 clones, approximately 70% seen once. The clonotype originates from a person between 35 and 79 years old with oral cavity squamous cell carcinoma. The chain is built from TRBV5-8 and TRBJ1-1; TRBD1 aligns across 8 bases. The sample was PBMCs, taken before nivolumab (anti-PD-1) treatment. The CDR3 DNA follows: TGTGCCAGCAGGACAGGGGCTGAAGCTTTCTTT. Translated: CASRTGAEAFF. Filled out from reference TRBV5-8 and TRBJ1-1, the complete variable domain reads EAGVTQSPTHLIKTRGQQATLRCSPISGHTSVYWYQQALGLGLQFLLWYDEGEERNRGNFPPRFSGRQFPNYSSELNVNALELEDSALYLCASRTGAEAFFGQGTRLTVV.